The source of this T cell receptor beta chain is a study of T cell changes during pregnancy in multiple sclerosis. Using immunoSEQ multiplex PCR, the repertoire was profiled, and TCRdb retains in-frame clones only, with some absent. The data show about 85,000 clones, roughly 92% seen once. From germline, CDR1 is SGHRS and CDR2 YFSETQ. Trimming took 4 bases from V and 9 from J; bases not matched to a gene: 6. CDR3 length equals 15 residues. V is TRBV5-1 and J is TRBJ2-1, with 14 bases identical to TRBD2. This clonotype was sampled from a female donor with multiple sclerosis, enrolled in a pregnancy study. Sequencing was performed on peripheral blood, taken in the first trimester of pregnancy. The CDR3 DNA sequence: TGCGCCAGCAGCCCGGGACTAGCGGGAGTGGCTGAGCAGTTCTTC. Translated, it gives CASSPGLAGVAEQFF.